This TCR beta chain was obtained from a study of blood T cells in healthy people across ages. Researchers report isolating at least 6.5 million PBMCs per sample. The CDR3 contains 14 residues. V lost 0 bases, J lost 7 bases, and 10 bases lay in between. Germline V gene sequence: CDR1 SGDLS, CDR2 YYNGEE. A second PCR, run for about 6 to 12 cycles, used a sample-barcoded 5' primer plus a J-beta primer mix. TCRdb recomputed calls from the 5' RACE reads with MiXCR, one row per CDR3 protein. The sample records around 700,000 distinct CDR3 sequences, around 25% being singletons. This clonotype was observed a few times. The same data also went into a second study, on T cells of mothers and their children.

The origin of this receptor is a boy younger than 18 in good health. Sample: blood. This chain links TRBV9 with TRBJ1-4; D gene ambiguous. CDR3 sequence reads: CASSVEAVPEKLFF. Written as DNA, the CDR3 is TGTGCCAGCAGCGTAGAGGCAGTCCCTGAAAAACTGTTTTTT.